The 3 T cell receptor beta chains below were found in one sample sequenced in a study of T cells in Graves' hyperthyroidism and ophthalmopathy (dated by TCRdb to the late 2010s). Receptor libraries were prepared by multiplex PCR. Sequencing instrument: Illumina HiSeq 2000. Amplification of TCR beta CDR3 regions was carried out from RNA transcripts. For the first round of RT-PCR on the TCR CDR3, the HTBI primer set was used together with the Qiagen OneStep RT-PCR kit. The public reads were reprocessed in TCRdb via fastp at Q25 and MiXCR, keeping in-frame beta chains. Rows with a matching CDR3 protein are joined into one entry that keeps the most common DNA and genes. The sample records hundreds of thousands of distinct CDR3 sequences, around 14% of which are singletons. The top ten clones comprise about 26% of the sample. What was sequenced was blood. The source of these receptors is a woman aged 25-40 years with Graves' hyperthyroidism.

This clonotype was counted many times. The chain recombines TRBV29-1 with TRBJ1-1, with D possibly matching TRBD1 (6 bases). This CDR3 comprises 14 residues. V gave up 4 bases and J gave up 1 base, with 13 bases separating them. Germline V gene data show CDR1 as SQVTM and CDR2 as ANQGSEA. CDR3 protein: CSVGRDTQNTEAFF. The CDR3 nucleotides read TGCAGCGTTGGCCGGGACACTCAGAACACTGAAGCTTTCTTT.

Details on this clonotype: Mismatch with germline at one junction end may stem from a read error. V and J are TRBV7-2 and TRBJ2-1; D may be TRBD1 (6 bases). Germline V lookup: CDR1 SGHTA, CDR2 FQGNSA. The CDR3 sequence is 15 residues long. The DNA of the CDR3 is TGTGCCAGCACCTTTGGGACACCATCCTACAATGAGCACTTCTTC. Translating it yields CASTFGTPSYNEHFF.

The sample holds many counts of this clonotype. The rearrangement joins TRBV13 to TRBJ2-3, with 11 bases matching TRBD2. The CDR3 covers 16 residues. V dropped 5 bases and J dropped 2; count of bases not matched to a gene: 6. Looked up from germline, CDR1 is PRHDT and CDR2 is FYEKMQ (reference sequence). The CDR3 region is CASSNPGLAVTDTQYF. The DNA for the CDR3 is TGTGCCAGCAGCAACCCGGGACTAGCGGTCACAGATACGCAGTATTTT.